This T cell receptor beta chain came from a study of T-cell reconstitution after alpha-beta-depleted transplantation in children (TCRdb year 2016). Regarding the complete study: Using TCR repertoire profiling, the study quantitatively followed how T-cell immune reconstitution unfolded in children after TCRalphabeta/CD19-depleted allogeneic hematopoietic cell transplantation.

Broad study findings and their caveats: Over the following months the frequencies of hyperexpanded clones went down, and after one year T-cell counts and TCRbeta diversity were mostly credited to newly produced T cells. In some patients, the high TCRbeta diversity seen at day 60 was put down to recipient T cells and intrathymic progenitors that had survived conditioning. The apparently early recovery of alphabetaT-cell counts about two months after transplant reportedly depended on only several hundred rapidly expanded clones that came from non-depleted graft cells.

About this clonotype: The specificity of this receptor is unknown. Being one base from a much bigger clone, this may be a read error.

The intended sense of this specimen's treatment or condition label: allogeneic hematopoietic cell transplantation with graft depleted of TCRalphabeta T cells and CD19 B cells. Transplant recipients were children who received TCRalphabeta/CD19-depleted allogeneic hematopoietic cell grafts. The library was made by PCR. Sequencing was carried out with an Illumina HiSeq 2500. TCR libraries were prepared with molecular barcoding, using unique molecular identifiers to normalize TCRbeta repertoire quantification. TCRdb reworked the public reads: Q25 trimming with fastp, MiXCR clone assembly, productive beta chains retained. Each CDR3 protein gets just one entry, which takes the most common genes and DNA from the rows behind it. The sample table contains roughly 200,000 distinct CDR3 sequences; only one count was recorded for 11% of them. The ten top clones hold roughly 30% of the sample. This clonotype originated in a child less than two years old with acute myeloid leukemia, due to receive a stem cell transplant. This specimen consisted of PBMCs, obtained before TCRalphabeta/CD19-depleted stem cell transplant.

CDR3 region: CASSYSAGDKLFF. DNA sequence: TGTGCCAGCAGCTATAGTGCGGGAGACAAACTGTTTTTT. The chain is made from TRBV7-9 and TRBJ1-4, with no reliable assignment of the D segment. Reading from cysteine to phenylalanine, the CDR3 counts 13 amino acids. CDR3 DNA is the only sequence kept; it has 39 bases, read in frame from the first base. Between the V and J ends, shortened by 4 bases and 11 bases respectively, the junction contains 14 bases. CDR1 and CDR2, looked up from the germline V gene (reference sequence), are SEHNR and FQNEAQ.